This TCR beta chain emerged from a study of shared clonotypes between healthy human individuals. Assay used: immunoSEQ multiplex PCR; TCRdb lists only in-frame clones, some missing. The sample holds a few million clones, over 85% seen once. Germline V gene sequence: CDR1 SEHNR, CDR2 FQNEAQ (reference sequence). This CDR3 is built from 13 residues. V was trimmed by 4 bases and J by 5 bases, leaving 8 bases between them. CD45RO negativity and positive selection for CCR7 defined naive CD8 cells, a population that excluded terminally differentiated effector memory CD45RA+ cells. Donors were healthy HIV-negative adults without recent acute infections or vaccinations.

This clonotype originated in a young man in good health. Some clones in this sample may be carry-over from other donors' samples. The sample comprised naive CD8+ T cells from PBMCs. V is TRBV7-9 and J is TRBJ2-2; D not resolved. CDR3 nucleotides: TGTGCCAGCAGCTCAGCAGAGACCGGGGAGCTGTTTTTT. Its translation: CASSSAETGELFF.